The 22 T cell receptor beta chains below were found in one sample sequenced in a study of cytomegalovirus exposure and HLA in healthy donors. A multiplex PCR was run with 60 Vbeta primers and 13 Jbeta primers. Profiled with immunoSEQ multiplex PCR; TCRdb holds only in-frame clones, not every one. The sample carries 150,000 to 200,000 clones, over 70% recorded once. Input material: PBMCs. The receptors stem from a man over 45 in good health and CMV-seropositive.

The J gene is TRBJ2-1, the V gene TRBV6-1; TRBD2 might be the D (6 bases). There are 13 residues in the CDR3. Germline V CDR1 and CDR2: MNHNS, SASEGT. Trimming removed 3 bases at V and 10 bases at J, with 13 bases between. CDR3 nucleotide sequence: TGTGCCAGCAGTGATGAGCGCGGGAAGGAGCAGTTCTTC. Protein product: CASSDERGKEQFF.

The gene calls are TRBV15 and TRBJ2-1, with 7 bases fitting TRBD2. The J segment lost 4 bases and the V segment lost 5 bases, leaving 5 bases of the junction unmatched. Germline CDR1 is LNHNV and CDR2 is YYDKDF (reference sequence). CDR3 length: 14 amino acids. CDR3 DNA sequence: TGTGCCACCAGCCGAGCGGGGTCGTACAATGAGCAGTTCTTC. It yields the protein CATSRAGSYNEQFF.

The table lists this clone with a few counts. This sequence joins TRBV25-1 and TRBJ2-3, with 7 bases that match TRBD1. The CDR3 spans 15 residues. Losses at the gene ends were 5 bases for V and 1 base for J; bases not matched to a gene: 6. The germline V gene encodes CDR1 MGHDK and CDR2 SYGVNS. The CDR3 nucleotides are TGTGCCAGCAGTTCCCTCGGACAGGGCACAGATACGCAGTATTTT. This sequence encodes CASSSLGQGTDTQYF.

This chain uses TRBV18 with TRBJ2-5; possibly TRBD2 for D (5 bases). Germline V gene data show CDR1 as KGHSH and CDR2 as LQKENI. The CDR3 spans 14 residues. The V end lost 6 bases, the J end lost 4 bases, and 15 bases lay between the germline ends. CDR3 amino acids: CASSTTVSVETQYF. In nucleotides, the CDR3 is TGTGCCAGCTCTACCACGGTTAGCGTAGAGACCCAGTACTTC.

This clone was recorded a few times. V usage is TRBV7-9 and J usage is TRBJ1-2; TRBD1 agrees at 9 bases. Germline assignment: CDR1 SEHNR and CDR2 FQNEAQ (reference sequence). The CDR3 sequence is 15 residues long. Trimming took 4 bases from V and 3 from J; bases not matched to a gene: 6. The chain's CDR3 is CASSSDRGAHYGYTF. The CDR3 DNA sequence: TGTGCCAGCAGCTCGGACAGGGGAGCGCACTATGGCTACACCTTC.

This clone was counted between two and nine times. The CDR3 sequence: CATQRDSSYEQYF. For the CDR3, the DNA is TGTGCCACCCAACGGGACAGCTCCTACGAGCAGTACTTC. The chain recombines TRBV6-6 with TRBJ2-7, with 7 bases aligning to TRBD1. CDR1 MNHNY and CDR2 SVGAGI come from the germline V gene (reference sequence). The CDR3 has 13 residues. The trim removed 10 bases at V and 0 bases at J, leaving 6 bases unmatched.

The chain carries TRBV5-1 and TRBJ1-4, with 11 bases matching TRBD1. Germline CDR1 is SGHRS and CDR2 is YFSETQ. This CDR3 is 16 amino acids long. The ends lost 4 bases at V and 6 bases at J; junction bases unmatched: 8. The CDR3 nucleotides read TGCGCCAGCAGCCGGGACGGGACAGGGGGAGATGAAAAACTGTTTTTT. This translates into CASSRDGTGGDEKLFF.

Concerning this clone itself: This CDR3 fails to terminate in the conserved phenylalanine or tryptophan, so it likely reflects a read error. The DNA is omitted, as the CDR3 cannot be located on it reliably, and the CDR3 follows TCRdb's listing. The J gene is TRBJ2-7, the V gene TRBV7-9; no DNA check was done on the table's D call, TRBD1. Ends included, the CDR3 has 13 residues. Germline V gene lookup returns CDR1 SEHNR and CDR2 FQNEAQ (reference sequence). CDR3 sequence: CASSLEGGDRASL.

The chain combines TRBV6-1 with TRBJ2-5; maybe TRBD1 (5 bases). The J call may be mistaken, given a closer DNA end match to TRBJ2-7. This CDR3 is built from 15 residues. Germline lookup yields CDR1 MNHNS and CDR2 SASEGT. CDR3: CASSVGAPISYEQYF. CDR3 nucleotides: TGTGCCAGCAGTGTTGGGGCCCCCATCTCCTACGAGCAGTACTTC.

The rearrangement uses TRBV28 and TRBJ2-7, with a tentative D call TRBD1 (5 bases). CDR3 size: 13 residues. The ends were cut back, 3 bases at V and 3 bases at J, with 9 bases in the middle. Germline V gene sequence: CDR1 MDHEN, CDR2 SYDVKM. The CDR3 coding sequence is TGTGCCAGCAGTTTGGGGCGGATCTACGAGCAGTACTTC. Translated: CASSLGRIYEQYF.

The chain combines TRBV6-6 with TRBJ2-7, with D perhaps matching TRBD1 (5 bases). V lost 7 bases to trimming and J lost 1 base, with 11 bases between them. Germline CDR1 MNHNY, CDR2 SVGAGI (reference sequence). This CDR3 is built from 13 residues. The CDR3 DNA follows: TGTGCCAGCACTAGGGGTAATTCCTACGAGCAGTACTTC. Translated, it gives CASTRGNSYEQYF.

The rearrangement uses TRBV5-4 and TRBJ1-4, with D tentatively TRBD1 (5 bases). The V and J ends lost 4 bases and 0 bases respectively, with 10 bases between them. Germline V CDR1 and CDR2: SGHNT, YYREEE (reference sequence). CDR3 size: 15 residues. The CDR3 here is CASSRTGATNEKLFF. The DNA of the CDR3 is TGTGCCAGCAGCCGGACGGGGGCAACTAATGAAAAACTGTTTTTT.

This clone was seen a handful of times. The chain is built from TRBV4-2 and TRBJ2-2; TRBD2 matches 8 bases. The CDR3 contains 15 residues. Germline loops: CDR1 LGHNA, CDR2 YNFKEQ. Trimming took 6 bases from V and 4 from J; bases not matched to a gene: 7. CDR3 nucleotide sequence: TGTGCCAGCAGGACCGGGACTAGGGGCACCGGGGAGCTGTTTTTT. Translated: CASRTGTRGTGELFF.

The CDR3 DNA follows: TGTGCTAGTGGCCCCCAGGGGGCCAACACCGGGGAGCTGTTTTTT. Its protein is CASGPQGANTGELFF. The chain joins TRBV12-5 to TRBJ2-2; TRBD1 matches 8 bases. The CDR3 covers 15 residues. After removal of 6 bases from V and 2 bases from J, the junction contained 5 bases not matched to a gene. Germline V gene data show CDR1 as LGHNT and CDR2 as FRNRAP.

V and J are TRBV27 and TRBJ2-2, with D possibly being TRBD2 (5 bases). The V and J ends lost 5 bases and 5 bases respectively, with 15 bases between them. Germline V CDR1 and CDR2: MNHEY, SMNVEV (reference sequence). This CDR3 comprises 15 residues. The chain's CDR3 is CASSPPGTRTGELFF. CDR3 nucleotides: TGTGCCAGCAGTCCTCCGGGAACGAGAACCGGGGAGCTGTTTTTT.

This clone was found once. This chain connects TRBV7-3 to TRBJ2-1, with 9 bases identical to TRBD1. After removal of 4 bases from V and 5 bases from J, the junction contained 3 bases not matched to a gene. The CDR3 has 14 residues. Germline-derived CDR1 and CDR2 are SGHTA and FQGTGA. The chain's CDR3 is CASSSGQGNNEQFF. For the CDR3, the DNA is TGTGCCAGCAGCTCTGGACAGGGGAACAATGAGCAGTTCTTC.

V usage is TRBV4-1 and J usage is TRBJ1-5; 12 bases are a match to TRBD1. V shed 3 bases, J shed 7 bases, and the junction held 13 bases outside the gene matches. The CDR3 runs 18 residues. The germline V gene has CDR1 MGHRA and CDR2 YSYEKL. The CDR3: CASSHPPGWGQGAQPQHF. The CDR3 nucleotides are TGCGCCAGCAGCCATCCCCCCGGCTGGGGACAGGGGGCACAGCCCCAGCATTTT.

The chain combines TRBV5-1 with TRBJ1-5; D remains unclear. The CDR3 is 13 amino acids. V shed 4 bases and J shed 6 bases, with 11 bases lying between them. Germline loops: CDR1 SGHRS, CDR2 YFSETQ. The CDR3 DNA sequence: TGCGCCAGCAGCCGAGGCGGAGGTCAGCCCCAGCATTTT. Its protein product is CASSRGGGQPQHF.

Only one count was recorded for this clone. The V gene is TRBV18, the J gene TRBJ1-2, with D unresolved. The germline CDR1 and CDR2 sequences are KGHSH and LQKENI. Trimming removed 2 bases from V and 4 bases from J, with 11 bases in between. The CDR3 spans 14 residues. In DNA form, the CDR3 reads TGTGCCAGCTCACCATACAGCACAATCTATGGCTACACCTTC. Encoded protein: CASSPYSTIYGYTF.

The DNA for the CDR3 is TGCGCCAGCAGTGACAGTGGGAGCTCCTACAATGAGCAGTTCTTC. As protein: CASSDSGSSYNEQFF. The chain joins TRBV10-1 to TRBJ2-1, with D possibly being TRBD2 (5 bases). The CDR3 sequence is 15 residues long. The ends were cut back, 3 bases at V and 0 bases at J, with 9 bases in the middle. The germline V gene encodes CDR1 WNHNN and CDR2 SYGVQD (reference sequence).

The chain has TRBV7-2 and TRBJ1-1, with D possibly being TRBD1 (5 bases). In germline, CDR1 is SGHTA, CDR2 FQGNSA. The CDR3 runs to 16 residues. The V gene lost 6 bases and the J gene lost 1 base, with 18 bases spanning the gap. The DNA of the CDR3 is TGTGCCAGCAGTAAACAGGAGGGCTTTCGGAACACTGAAGCTTTCTTT. Translating gives CASSKQEGFRNTEAFF.

Turning to this clone: The sample holds other DNA sequences that translate to the same CDR3. This chain uses TRBV5-1 with TRBJ2-3, with D perhaps TRBD2 (6 bases). The germline V and J ends were trimmed by 2 bases and 0 bases, with 7 bases remaining between them. The CDR3 spans 14 residues. The germline gives CDR1 SGHRS, CDR2 YFSETQ. Here the CDR3 reads CASSFGTSTDTQYF. The CDR3 coding sequence is TGCGCCAGCAGCTTTGGGACTAGCACAGATACGCAGTATTTT.